This TCR beta chain emerged from a study of PD-1 blockade in mismatch repair-deficient tumors. Trimming shortened V by 0 bases and J by 6 bases, and 15 bases separated the two germline ends. The CDR3 totals 16 residues. Per germline, CDR1 MNHEY and CDR2 SMNVEV (reference sequence). All patients were mismatch repair deficient, assessed by either PCR or immunohistochemistry. The protocol was immunoSEQ multiplex PCR, while the TCRdb copy is restricted to in-frame clones and leaves out a portion. The sample yields around 48,000 clones, approximately 80% seen once. This clonotype was obtained from an adult with mismatch repair-deficient cancer. This chain links TRBV27 with TRBJ2-1; D not resolved. The input for sequencing was peripheral blood, taken 4 weeks after starting pembrolizumab. The CDR3 here is CASSLSGNPLGNEQFF. As DNA, the CDR3 is TGTGCCAGCAGTTTATCGGGTAACCCTCTGGGCAATGAGCAGTTCTTC.